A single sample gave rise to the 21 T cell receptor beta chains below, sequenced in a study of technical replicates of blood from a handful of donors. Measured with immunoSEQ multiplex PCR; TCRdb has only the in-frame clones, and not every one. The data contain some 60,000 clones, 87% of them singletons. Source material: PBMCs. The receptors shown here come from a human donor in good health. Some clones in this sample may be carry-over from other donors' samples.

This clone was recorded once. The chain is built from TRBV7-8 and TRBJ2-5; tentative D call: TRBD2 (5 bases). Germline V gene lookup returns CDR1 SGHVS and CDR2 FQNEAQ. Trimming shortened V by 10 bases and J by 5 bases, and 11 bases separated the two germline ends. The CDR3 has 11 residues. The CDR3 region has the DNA TGTGCCATCGTCAGAGGGGAGACCCAGTACTTC. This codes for CAIVRGETQYF. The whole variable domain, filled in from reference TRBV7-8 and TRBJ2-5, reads GAGVSQSPRYKVAKRGQDVALRCDPISGHVSLFWYQQALGQGPEFLTYFQNEAQLDKSGLPSDRFFAERPEGSVSTLKIQRTQQEDSAVYLCAIVRGETQYFGPGTRLLVL.

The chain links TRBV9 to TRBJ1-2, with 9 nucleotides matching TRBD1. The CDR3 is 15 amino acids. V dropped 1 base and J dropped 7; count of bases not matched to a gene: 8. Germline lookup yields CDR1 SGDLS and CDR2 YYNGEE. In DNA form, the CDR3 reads TGTGCCAGCAGCGTAAATGGACAGGGGTCCGGTGGCTACACCTTC. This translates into CASSVNGQGSGGYTF.

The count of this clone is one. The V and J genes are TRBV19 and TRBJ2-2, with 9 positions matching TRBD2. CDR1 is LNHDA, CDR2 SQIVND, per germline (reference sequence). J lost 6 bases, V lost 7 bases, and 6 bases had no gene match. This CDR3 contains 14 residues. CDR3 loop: CASIRREGSGELFF. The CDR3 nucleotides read TGTGCCAGTATTAGGCGGGAGGGCTCCGGGGAGCTGTTTTTT.

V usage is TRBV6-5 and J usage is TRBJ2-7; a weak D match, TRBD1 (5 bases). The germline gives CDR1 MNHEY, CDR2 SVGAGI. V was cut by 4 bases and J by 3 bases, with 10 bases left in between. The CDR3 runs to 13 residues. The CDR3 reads CASSFQGGYEQYF. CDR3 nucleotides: TGTGCCAGCAGTTTCCAGGGCGGCTACGAGCAGTACTTC.

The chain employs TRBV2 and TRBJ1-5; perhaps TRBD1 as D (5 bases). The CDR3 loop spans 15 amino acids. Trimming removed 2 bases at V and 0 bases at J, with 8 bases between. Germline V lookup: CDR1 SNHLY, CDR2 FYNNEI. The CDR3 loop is CASSEWGYSNQPQHF. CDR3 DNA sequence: TGTGCCAGCAGTGAATGGGGCTATAGCAATCAGCCCCAGCATTTT.

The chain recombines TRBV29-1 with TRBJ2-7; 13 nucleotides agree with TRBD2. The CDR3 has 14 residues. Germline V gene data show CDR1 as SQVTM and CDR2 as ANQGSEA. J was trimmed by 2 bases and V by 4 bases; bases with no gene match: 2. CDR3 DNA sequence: TGCAGCGTTGCTGGGACTAGCGGGGCCTACGAGCAGTACTTC. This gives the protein CSVAGTSGAYEQYF.

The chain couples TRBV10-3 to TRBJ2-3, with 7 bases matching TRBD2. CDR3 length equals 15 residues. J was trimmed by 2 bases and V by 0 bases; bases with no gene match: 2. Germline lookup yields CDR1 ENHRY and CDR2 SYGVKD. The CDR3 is CAISESGGVTDTQYF. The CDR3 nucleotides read TGTGCCATCAGTGAGTCTGGGGGGGTCACAGATACGCAGTATTTT.

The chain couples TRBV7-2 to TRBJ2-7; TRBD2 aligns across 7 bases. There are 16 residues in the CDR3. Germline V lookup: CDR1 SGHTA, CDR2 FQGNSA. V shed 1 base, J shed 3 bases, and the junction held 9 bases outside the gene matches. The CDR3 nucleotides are TGTGCCAGCAGCTTAGAGTCGCAGCGGGGCGACTACGAGCAGTACTTC. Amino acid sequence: CASSLESQRGDYEQYF.

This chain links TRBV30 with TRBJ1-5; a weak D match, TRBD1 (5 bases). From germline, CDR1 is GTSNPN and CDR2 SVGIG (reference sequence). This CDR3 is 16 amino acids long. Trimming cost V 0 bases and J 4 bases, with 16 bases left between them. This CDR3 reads CAWSVHWSPGNQPQHF. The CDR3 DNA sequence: TGTGCCTGGAGTGTACATTGGAGCCCAGGGAATCAGCCCCAGCATTTT. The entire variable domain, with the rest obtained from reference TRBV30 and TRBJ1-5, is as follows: SQTIHQWPATLVQPVGSPLSLECTVEGTSNPNLYWYRQAAGRGLQLLFYSVGIGQISSEVPQNLSASRPQDRQFILSSKKLLLSDSGFYLCAWSVHWSPGNQPQHFGDGTRLSIL.

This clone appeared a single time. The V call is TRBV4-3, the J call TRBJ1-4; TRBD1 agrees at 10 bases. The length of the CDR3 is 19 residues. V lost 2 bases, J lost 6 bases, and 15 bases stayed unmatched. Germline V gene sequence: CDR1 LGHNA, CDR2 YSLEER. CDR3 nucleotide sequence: TGCGCCAGCAGCCAAAGACCGGGACAGGGGATGGGGGGGTATGAAAAACTGTTTTTT. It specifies CASSQRPGQGMGGYEKLFF.

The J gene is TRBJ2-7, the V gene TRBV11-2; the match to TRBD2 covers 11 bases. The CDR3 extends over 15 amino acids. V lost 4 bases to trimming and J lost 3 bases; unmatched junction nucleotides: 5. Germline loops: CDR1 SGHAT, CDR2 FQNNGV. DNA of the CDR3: TGTGCCAGCAGCTCCAGACTAGCGGGACGCTACGAGCAGTACTTC. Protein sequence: CASSSRLAGRYEQYF.

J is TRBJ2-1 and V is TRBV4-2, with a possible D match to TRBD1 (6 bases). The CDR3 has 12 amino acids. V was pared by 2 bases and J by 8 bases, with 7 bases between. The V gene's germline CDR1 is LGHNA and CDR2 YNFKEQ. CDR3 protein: CASSQQGYEQFF. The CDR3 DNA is TGTGCCAGCAGCCAACAGGGGTATGAGCAGTTCTTC.

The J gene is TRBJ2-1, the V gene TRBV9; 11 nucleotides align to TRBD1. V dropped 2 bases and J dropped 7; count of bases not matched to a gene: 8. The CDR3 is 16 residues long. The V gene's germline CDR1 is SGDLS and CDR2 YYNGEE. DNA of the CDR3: TGTGCCAGCAGCGTTGCTAGCGGGACAGGGGGGAATGAGCAGTTCTTC. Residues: CASSVASGTGGNEQFF.

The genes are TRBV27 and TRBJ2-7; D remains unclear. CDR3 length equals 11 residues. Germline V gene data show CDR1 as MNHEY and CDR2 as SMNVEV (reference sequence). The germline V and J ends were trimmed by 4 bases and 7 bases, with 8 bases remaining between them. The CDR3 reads CASSSTPEQYF. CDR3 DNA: TGTGCCAGCAGTTCTACTCCAGAGCAGTACTTC.

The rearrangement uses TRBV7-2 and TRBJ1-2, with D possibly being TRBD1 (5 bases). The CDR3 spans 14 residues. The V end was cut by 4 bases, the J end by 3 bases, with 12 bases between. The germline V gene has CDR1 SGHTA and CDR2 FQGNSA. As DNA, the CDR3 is TGTGCCAGCAGCTCGGTGGGGCGCCACTATGGCTACACCTTC. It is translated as CASSSVGRHYGYTF.

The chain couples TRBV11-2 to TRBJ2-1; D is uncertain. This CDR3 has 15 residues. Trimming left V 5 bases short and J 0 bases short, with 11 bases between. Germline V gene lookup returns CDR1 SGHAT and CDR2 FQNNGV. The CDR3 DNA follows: TGTGCCAGCAGCCAACTATACGGCTCCTACAATGAGCAGTTCTTC. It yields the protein CASSQLYGSYNEQFF.

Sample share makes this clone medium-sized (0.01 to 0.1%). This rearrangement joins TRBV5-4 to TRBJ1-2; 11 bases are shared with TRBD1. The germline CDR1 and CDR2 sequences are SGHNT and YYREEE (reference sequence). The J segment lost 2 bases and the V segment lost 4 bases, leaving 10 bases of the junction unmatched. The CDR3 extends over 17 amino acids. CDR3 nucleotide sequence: TGTGCCAGCAGCCCGCTGGACAGGGGGCCTTCAAACTATGGCTACACCTTC. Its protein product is CASSPLDRGPSNYGYTF.

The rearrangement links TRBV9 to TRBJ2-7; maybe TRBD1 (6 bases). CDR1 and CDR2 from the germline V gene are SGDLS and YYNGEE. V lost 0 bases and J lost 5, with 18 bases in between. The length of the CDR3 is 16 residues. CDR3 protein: CASSVGTLQGYDEQYF. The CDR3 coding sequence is TGTGCCAGCAGCGTAGGCACCTTACAGGGTTACGACGAGCAGTACTTC.

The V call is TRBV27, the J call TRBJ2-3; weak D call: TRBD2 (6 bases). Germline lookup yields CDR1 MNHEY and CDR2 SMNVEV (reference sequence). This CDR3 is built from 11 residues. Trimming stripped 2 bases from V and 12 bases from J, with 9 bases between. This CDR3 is CASSLGTSQYF. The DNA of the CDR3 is TGTGCCAGCAGTTTAGGGACTTCACAGTATTTT.

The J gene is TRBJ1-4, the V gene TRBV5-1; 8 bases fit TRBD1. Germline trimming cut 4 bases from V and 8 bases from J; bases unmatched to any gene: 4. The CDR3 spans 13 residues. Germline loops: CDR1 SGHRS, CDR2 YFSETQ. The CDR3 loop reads CASSRTGTEKLFF. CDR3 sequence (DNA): TGCGCCAGCAGCCGGACAGGGACCGAAAAACTGTTTTTT.

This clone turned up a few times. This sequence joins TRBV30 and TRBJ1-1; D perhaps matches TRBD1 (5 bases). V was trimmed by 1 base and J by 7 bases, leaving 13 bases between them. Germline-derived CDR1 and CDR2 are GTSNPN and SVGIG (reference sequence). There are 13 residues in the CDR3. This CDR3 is CAWSGVGDGEAFF. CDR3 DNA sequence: TGTGCCTGGAGTGGAGTAGGGGATGGTGAAGCTTTCTTT.